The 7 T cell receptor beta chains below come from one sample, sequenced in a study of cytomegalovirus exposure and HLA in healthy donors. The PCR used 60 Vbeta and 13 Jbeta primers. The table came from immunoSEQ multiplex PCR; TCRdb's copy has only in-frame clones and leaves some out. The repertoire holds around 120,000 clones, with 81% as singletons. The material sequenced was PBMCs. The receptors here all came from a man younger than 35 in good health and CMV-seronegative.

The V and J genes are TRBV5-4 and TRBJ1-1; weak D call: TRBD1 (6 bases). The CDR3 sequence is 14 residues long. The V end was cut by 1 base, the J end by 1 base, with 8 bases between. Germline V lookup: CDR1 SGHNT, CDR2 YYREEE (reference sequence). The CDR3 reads CASSLWGPNTEAFF. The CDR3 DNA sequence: TGTGCCAGCAGCTTGTGGGGGCCGAACACTGAAGCTTTCTTT.

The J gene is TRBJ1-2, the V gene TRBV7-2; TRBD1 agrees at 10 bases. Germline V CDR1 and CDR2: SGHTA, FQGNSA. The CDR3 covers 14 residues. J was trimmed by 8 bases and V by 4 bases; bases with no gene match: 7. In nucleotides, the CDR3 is TGTGCCAGCAGCTCACGGGGGACAGGGGCCGGCTACACCTTC. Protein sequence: CASSSRGTGAGYTF.

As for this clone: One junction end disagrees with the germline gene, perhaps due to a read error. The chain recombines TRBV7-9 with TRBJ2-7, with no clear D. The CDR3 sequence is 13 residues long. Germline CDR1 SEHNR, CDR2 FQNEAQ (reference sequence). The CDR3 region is CSSSLEQTYEQYF. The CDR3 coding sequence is TGTTCCAGCAGCTTAGAACAGACCTACGAGCAGTACTTC. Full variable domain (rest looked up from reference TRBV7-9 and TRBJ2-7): DTGVSQNPRHKITKRGQNVTFRCDPISEHNRLYWYRQTLGQGPEFLTYFQNEAQLEKSRLLSDRFSAERPKGSFSTLEIQRTEQGDSAMYLCSSSLEQTYEQYFGPGTRLTVT.

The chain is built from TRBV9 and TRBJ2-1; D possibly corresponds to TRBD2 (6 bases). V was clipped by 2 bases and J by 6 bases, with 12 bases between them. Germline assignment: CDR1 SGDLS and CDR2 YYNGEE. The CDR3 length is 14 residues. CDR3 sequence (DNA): TGTGCCAGCAGCGTCCGACTAGTCGGCAATGAGCAGTTCTTC. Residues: CASSVRLVGNEQFF.

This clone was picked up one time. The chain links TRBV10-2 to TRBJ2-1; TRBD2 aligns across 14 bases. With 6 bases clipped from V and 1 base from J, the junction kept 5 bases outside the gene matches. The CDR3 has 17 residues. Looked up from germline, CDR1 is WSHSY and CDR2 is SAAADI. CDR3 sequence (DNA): TGCGCCAGCAGGTCCAGGACTAGCGGGGGGTCCTACAATGAGCAGTTCTTC. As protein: CASRSRTSGGSYNEQFF.

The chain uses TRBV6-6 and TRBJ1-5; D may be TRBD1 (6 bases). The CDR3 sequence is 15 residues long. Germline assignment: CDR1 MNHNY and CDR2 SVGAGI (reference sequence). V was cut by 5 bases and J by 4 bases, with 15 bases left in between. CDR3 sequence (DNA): TGTGCCAGCAGTACCACAGGGTCACTTAATCAGCCCCAGCATTTT. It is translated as CASSTTGSLNQPQHF.

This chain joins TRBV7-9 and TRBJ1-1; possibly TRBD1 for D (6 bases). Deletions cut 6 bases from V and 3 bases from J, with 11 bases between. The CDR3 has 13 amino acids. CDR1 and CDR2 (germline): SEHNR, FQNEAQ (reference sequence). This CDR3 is CASSSGTYTEAFF. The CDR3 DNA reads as TGTGCCAGCAGTTCCGGGACATACACTGAAGCTTTCTTT.